The 10 T cell receptor beta chains listed next were all sequenced from one sample in a study of blood T cell repertoires in COVID-19. TCRdb's copy holds only in-frame clones and misses some; the assay was immunoSEQ multiplex PCR. Among about 140,000 clones listed, 80% to 85% were seen once. Sequenced: peripheral blood. These receptors all come from a human donor in a cohort sampled during active COVID-19.

The rearrangement uses TRBV4-3 and TRBJ2-1, with TRBD2 identical over 8 bases. V was clipped by 4 bases and J by 4 bases; unmatched bases: 9. The CDR3 length is 16 residues. Per germline, CDR1 LGHNA and CDR2 YSLEER. The CDR3 sequence: CASSRKSAGDYNEQFF. The CDR3 bases are TGCGCCAGCAGCCGTAAGTCAGCGGGAGATTACAATGAGCAGTTCTTC.

The rearrangement links TRBV5-1 to TRBJ2-1; 7 bases map to TRBD1. V shed 4 bases and J 8 bases; nucleotides not matched to a gene: 3. Germline loops: CDR1 SGHRS, CDR2 YFSETQ. This CDR3 has 12 amino acids. CDR3 sequence reads: CASSVQGYEQFF. The CDR3 DNA reads as TGCGCCAGCAGCGTACAGGGGTATGAGCAGTTCTTC. Combining the CDR3 with reference TRBV5-1 and TRBJ2-1 gives the whole variable domain KAGVTQTPRYLIKTRGQQVTLSCSPISGHRSVSWYQQTPGQGLQFLFEYFSETQRNKGNFPGRFSGRQFSNSRSEMNVSTLELGDSALYLCASSVQGYEQFFGPGTRLTVL.

The V gene is TRBV14, the J gene TRBJ2-7; a weak D match, TRBD2 (5 bases). Per the germline V gene, CDR1 is SGHDN and CDR2 is FVKESK. Trimming left V 4 bases short and J 0 bases short, with 13 bases between. The CDR3 contains 15 residues. The CDR3 loop is CASSPIGVDSYEQYF. CDR3 nucleotide sequence: TGTGCCAGCAGCCCGATCGGGGTAGACTCCTACGAGCAGTACTTC.

The rearrangement links TRBV28 to TRBJ1-1; tentative D call: TRBD1 (6 bases). The CDR3 totals 15 residues. Per the germline V gene, CDR1 is MDHEN and CDR2 is SYDVKM. V lost 3 bases to trimming and J lost 4 bases, with 15 bases between them. CDR3 in DNA: TGTGCCAGCAGTTTTGTTGCAGGGGCCGGCACTGAAGCTTTCTTT. Translated, it gives CASSFVAGAGTEAFF.

V is TRBV19 and J is TRBJ1-4, with TRBD1 as a possible D gene (6 bases). Germline V gene sequence: CDR1 LNHDA, CDR2 SQIVND (reference sequence). Trimming took off 9 bases at V and 8 bases at J, with 22 bases between the two ends. The CDR3 runs 15 residues. The CDR3 protein is CASKNRAGAREKLFF. CDR3 in DNA: TGTGCCAGCAAGAATAGGGCGGGGGCTAGGGAAAAACTGTTTTTT.

This clone came up a few times. The genes are TRBV18 and TRBJ2-5, with TRBD1 matching over 11 bases. The CDR3 covers 16 residues. With 2 bases clipped from V and 4 bases from J, the junction kept 6 bases outside the gene matches. Germline V gene sequence: CDR1 KGHSH, CDR2 LQKENI. CDR3 nucleotide sequence: TGTGCCAGCTCACCAGGTGGACAGGGGGCTAGAGAGACCCAGTACTTC. Translated, it gives CASSPGGQGARETQYF.

The chain carries TRBV27 and TRBJ1-2; 9 bases map to TRBD1. This CDR3 region has 14 residues. After removal of 6 bases from V and 6 bases from J, the junction contained 8 bases not matched to a gene. Germline-derived CDR1 and CDR2 are MNHEY and SMNVEV (reference sequence). The CDR3, as DNA: TGTGCCAGCAGGAATCACAGGGGGCGCGATGGCTACACCTTC. Its protein is CASRNHRGRDGYTF.

The table lists this clone with a few counts. This chain connects TRBV28 to TRBJ2-7; 11 bases match TRBD1. Germline CDR1 and CDR2: MDHEN and SYDVKM. Germline trimming cut 5 bases from V and 3 bases from J; bases unmatched to any gene: 9. The CDR3 contains 16 residues. In DNA, the CDR3 is TGTGCCAGCAGTGTAGGACAGGGGGCCTTGGACTACGAGCAGTACTTC. Residues: CASSVGQGALDYEQYF.

The chain has TRBV7-9 and TRBJ2-6; D not resolved. Germline assignment: CDR1 SEHNR and CDR2 FQNEAQ (reference sequence). V lost 0 bases, J lost 0 bases, and 3 bases lay in between. This CDR3 has 15 residues. This CDR3 reads CASSLALSGANVLTF. In DNA, the CDR3 is TGTGCCAGCAGCTTAGCCCTCTCTGGGGCCAACGTCCTGACTTTC.

The J gene is TRBJ2-5, the V gene TRBV7-7, with 8 bases matching TRBD2. There are 14 residues in the CDR3. V lost 2 bases to trimming and J lost 5 bases; unmatched junction nucleotides: 4. In germline, CDR1 is SSHAT, CDR2 FNYEAQ (reference sequence). The CDR3: CASSLSGGSETQYF. The CDR3 nucleotides read TGTGCCAGCAGCTTATCGGGAGGGTCGGAGACCCAGTACTTC.